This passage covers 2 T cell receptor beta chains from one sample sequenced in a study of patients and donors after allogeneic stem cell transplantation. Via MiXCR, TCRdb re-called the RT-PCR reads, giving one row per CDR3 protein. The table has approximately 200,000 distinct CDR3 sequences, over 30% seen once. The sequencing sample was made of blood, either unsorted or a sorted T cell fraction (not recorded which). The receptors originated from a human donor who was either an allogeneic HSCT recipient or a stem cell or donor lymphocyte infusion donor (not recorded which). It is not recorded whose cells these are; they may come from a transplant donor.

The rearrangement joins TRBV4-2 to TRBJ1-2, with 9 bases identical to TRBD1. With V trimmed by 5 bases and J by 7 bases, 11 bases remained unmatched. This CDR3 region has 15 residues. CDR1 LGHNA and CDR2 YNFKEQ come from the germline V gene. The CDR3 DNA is TGTGCCAGCAGCTACTTAAACACAGGGGGCAGTGGCTACACCTTC. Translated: CASSYLNTGGSGYTF.

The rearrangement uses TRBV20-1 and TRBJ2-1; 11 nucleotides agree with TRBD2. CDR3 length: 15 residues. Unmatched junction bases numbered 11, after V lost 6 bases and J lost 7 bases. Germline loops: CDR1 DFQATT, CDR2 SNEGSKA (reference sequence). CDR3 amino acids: CSAGLAGRRGNEQFF. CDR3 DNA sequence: TGCAGTGCAGGACTAGCGGGCCGCCGGGGGAATGAGCAGTTCTTC.